The entry below gives a single T cell receptor beta chain sequence along with its context. CDR3 length: 14 residues. Trimming took 6 bases from V and 4 from J; bases not matched to a gene: 6. CDR1 and CDR2 from the germline V gene are MNHNY and SVGAGI (reference sequence). This entry is derived from a study of T cell changes during pregnancy in multiple sclerosis. Only in-frame clones appear in the TCRdb table, and some are missing; sequencing was by immunoSEQ multiplex PCR. Of about 77,000 clones listed, around 89% are singletons. The sequence was obtained from a female donor with multiple sclerosis, enrolled in a pregnancy study. This sample comprised peripheral blood, obtained before pregnancy. This sequence joins TRBV6-6 and TRBJ2-1; 7 nucleotides align to TRBD2. The CDR3 protein is CASSGTIHYNEQFF. Written as DNA, the CDR3 is TGTGCCAGCAGCGGGACTATCCATTACAATGAGCAGTTCTTC.